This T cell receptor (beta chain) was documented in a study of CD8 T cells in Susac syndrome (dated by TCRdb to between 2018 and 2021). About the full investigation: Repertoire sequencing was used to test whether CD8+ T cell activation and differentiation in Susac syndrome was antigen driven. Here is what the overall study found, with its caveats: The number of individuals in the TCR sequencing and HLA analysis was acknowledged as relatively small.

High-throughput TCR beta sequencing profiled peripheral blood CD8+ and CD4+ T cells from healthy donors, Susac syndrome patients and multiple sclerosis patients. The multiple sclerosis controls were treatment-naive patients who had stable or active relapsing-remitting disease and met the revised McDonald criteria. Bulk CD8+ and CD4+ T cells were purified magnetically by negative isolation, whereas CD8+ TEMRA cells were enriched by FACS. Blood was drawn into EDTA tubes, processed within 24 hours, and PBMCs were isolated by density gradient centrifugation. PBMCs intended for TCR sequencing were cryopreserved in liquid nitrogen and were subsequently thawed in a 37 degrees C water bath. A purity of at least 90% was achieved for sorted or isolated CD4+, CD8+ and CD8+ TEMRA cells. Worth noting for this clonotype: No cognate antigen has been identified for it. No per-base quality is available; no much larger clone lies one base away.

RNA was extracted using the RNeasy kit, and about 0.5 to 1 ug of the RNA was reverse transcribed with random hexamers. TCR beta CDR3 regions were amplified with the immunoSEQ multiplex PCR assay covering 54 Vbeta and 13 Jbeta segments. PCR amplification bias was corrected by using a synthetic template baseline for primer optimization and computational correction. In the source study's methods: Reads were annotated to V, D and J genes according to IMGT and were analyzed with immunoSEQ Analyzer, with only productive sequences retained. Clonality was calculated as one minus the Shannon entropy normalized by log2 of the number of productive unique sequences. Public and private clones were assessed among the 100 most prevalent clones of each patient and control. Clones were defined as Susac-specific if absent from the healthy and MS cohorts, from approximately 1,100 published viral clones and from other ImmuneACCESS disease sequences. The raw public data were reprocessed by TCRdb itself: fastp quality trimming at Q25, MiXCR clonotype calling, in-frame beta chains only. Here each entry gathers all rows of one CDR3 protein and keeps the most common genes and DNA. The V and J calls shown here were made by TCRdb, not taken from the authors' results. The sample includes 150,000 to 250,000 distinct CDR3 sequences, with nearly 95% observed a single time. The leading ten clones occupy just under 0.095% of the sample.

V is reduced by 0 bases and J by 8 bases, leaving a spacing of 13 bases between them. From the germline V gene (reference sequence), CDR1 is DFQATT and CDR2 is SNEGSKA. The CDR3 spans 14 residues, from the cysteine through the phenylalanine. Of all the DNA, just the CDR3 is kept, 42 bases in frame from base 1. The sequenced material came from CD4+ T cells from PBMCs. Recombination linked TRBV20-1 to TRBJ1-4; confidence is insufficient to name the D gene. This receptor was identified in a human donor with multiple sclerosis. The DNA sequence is TGCAGTGCTAGAGATGAAGGTAGCTCGGAAAAACTGTTTTTT. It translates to CSARDEGSSEKLFF.